Below are 8 T cell receptor beta chains sequenced from a single sample in a study of CXCR3-negative and CXCR3-positive naive CD8 T cells. Findings and limits, study-wide: Greater hydrophobicity was found in TRB CDR3s of CXCR3-positive naive cells than of CXCR3-negative naive cells.

TRB cDNA was prepared as libraries by UMI-labeled 5' RACE. Following a re-call of the 5' RACE reads, TCRdb has one entry per CDR3 protein and lacks DNA. This table lists 50,000 or so distinct CDR3 sequences. These receptors have no identified antigens. What was sequenced was naive CXCR3+ CD8+ T cells from blood. Subset indicated: CD45RO-CCR7+CD27+CD95- naive CD8+ T cells expressing CXCR3 (TNR3+). The receptors were sampled from a human donor in good health. Some clones in this sample may be carry-over from other donors' samples.

This chain uses TRBV11-3 with TRBJ1-1; TCRdb designates TRBD1, a call that cannot be tested without DNA. The germline V gene has CDR1 SGHNT and CDR2 YENEEA. The CDR3 is 15 residues long. The CDR3 loop reads CASSLGGTRDTEAFF.

The CDR3 loop reads CASSLASGGHYEQYF. The rearrangement links TRBV7-8 to TRBJ2-7; checking the TCRdb D call of TRBD2 is not possible without DNA. Looked up from germline, CDR1 is SGHVS and CDR2 is FQNEAQ. The CDR3 length is 15 residues.

The CDR3 spells CASRSRGAPSGSGEKLFF. The V and J genes are TRBV7-9 and TRBJ1-4; TCRdb lists TRBD1, though no DNA is available to test this call. The germline CDR1 and CDR2 sequences are SEHNR and FQNEAQ (reference sequence). This CDR3 is 18 amino acids long.

The rearrangement links TRBV7-2 to TRBJ2-1. There are 16 residues in the CDR3. Germline CDR1 reads SGHTA; CDR2 reads FQGNSA. The CDR3 sequence is CASSLDAGTSYNEQFF. The complete variable domain, with remaining parts taken from reference TRBV7-2 and TRBJ2-1, reads GAGVSQSPSNKVTEKGKDVELRCDPISGHTALYWYRQSLGQGLEFLIYFQGNSAPDKSGLPSDRFSAERTGGSVSTLTIQRTQQEDSAVYLCASSLDAGTSYNEQFFGPGTRLTVL.

J is TRBJ2-2 and V is TRBV29-1; TCRdb names TRBD1, which stays unverified in the absence of DNA. There are 13 residues in the CDR3. The germline V gene encodes CDR1 SQVTM and CDR2 ANQGSEA. CDR3: CSVGQENTGELFF.

The gene calls are TRBV6-2 or TRBV6-3 and TRBJ2-5. Germline CDR1 MNHEY, CDR2 SVGEGT. The CDR3 runs to 11 residues. The CDR3 sequence is CAIGRQETQYF.

The chain joins TRBV29-1 to TRBJ1-2; TCRdb's D call, TRBD1, is unchecked because there is no DNA. There are 15 residues in the CDR3. The germline gives CDR1 SQVTM, CDR2 ANQGSEA. This chain's CDR3 is CSVEDRGGSVYGYTF.

J is TRBJ2-5 and V is TRBV4-1; with no DNA, the TCRdb D assignment of TRBD1 cannot be verified. CDR1 is MGHRA, CDR2 YSYEKL, per germline. The CDR3 extends over 13 amino acids. Here the CDR3 reads CASSRTGEETQYF.